The sample holds a few counts of the clone carrying this T cell receptor beta chain. The data originate from a study of T cells in Graves' hyperthyroidism and ophthalmopathy. Investigators excluded patients with uncontrolled infection, other autoimmune disease, pregnancy or lactation. With 1 base clipped from V and 10 bases from J, the junction kept 3 bases outside the gene matches. The length of the CDR3 is 13 residues. From germline, CDR1 is ENHRY and CDR2 SYGVKD. Amplification targeted TCR beta CDR3 regions from RNA transcripts. First-round RT-PCR of the TCR CDR3 relied on the HTBI primer set. TCRdb reprocessed the multiplex PCR reads with MiXCR, giving one entry per CDR3 protein. Of around 600,000 distinct CDR3 sequences listed, about 14% are singletons.

The sample taken for sequencing was blood. This TCR was recovered from a woman aged 50 to 65 with Graves' ophthalmopathy. The rearrangement links TRBV10-3 to TRBJ2-3, with TRBD1 matching over 9 bases. DNA for the CDR3: TGTGCCATCAGTGAGTTAACAGGGGGCCCGCAGTATTTT. It translates to CAISELTGGPQYF.